The entry below describes one TCR beta chain. Its matching antigen is unknown. The CDR3 runs 16 residues. Germline loops: CDR1 LNHNV, CDR2 YYDKDF (reference sequence). The junction had 14 bases not matched to a gene; V was cut back by 5 bases and J by 5 bases. Primers for the PCR totalled 60 Vbeta and 13 Jbeta. The assay was immunoSEQ multiplex PCR, and TCRdb's table has in-frame clones only and misses some. The sample lists 150,000 to 200,000 clones, approximately 80% occurring once. The data were taken from a study of cytomegalovirus exposure and HLA in healthy donors. Notes on the study in general: A later analysis reportedly found that, within productive TCRs, an Asian-associated ancestry cluster had fewer N-insertions than the mean observed across the roughly 670 donors. For most TCR beta V segments, an earlier analysis put the productive rate at about 90% or about 30% of the time.

The sample taken for sequencing was PBMCs. The receptor comes from a woman aged 25 to 45 in good health and CMV-seronegative. The V gene is TRBV15, the J gene TRBJ2-5, with TRBD2 identical over 7 bases. CDR3 sequence (DNA): TGTGCCACCAGCGGACGGGGGAGGGCTTCGGGGGAGACCCAGTACTTC. Its translation: CATSGRGRASGETQYF. The variable domain in full, with the rest retrieved from reference TRBV15 and TRBJ2-5, is DAMVIQNPRYQVTQFGKPVTLSCSQTLNHNVMYWYQQKSSQAPKLLFHYYDKDFNNEADTPDNFQSRRPNTSFCFLDIRSPGLGDTAMYLCATSGRGRASGETQYFGPGTRLLVL.